These 26 T cell receptor beta chains originate from one sample sequenced in a study of blood T cell repertoires in COVID-19. TCRdb's copy holds only in-frame clones and misses some; the assay was immunoSEQ multiplex PCR. The repertoire has 40,000 to 55,000 clones, more than 90% of them found once; the top ten carry under 0.4%. Sequenced sample: peripheral blood. These receptors were obtained from a man in his fifties with COVID-19, enrolled during active disease.

V gene TRBV12-2 combines with J gene TRBJ1-5; TRBD1, the table's D call, lacks a check against the DNA. TRBV12-2 is assigned pseudogene status. The CDR3 length is 18 residues. CDR3 amino acids: CASRLEPGTAPVNQPQHF. The CDR3 DNA follows: TGTGCAAGTCGCTTAGAACCCGGGACAGCCCCCGTCAATCAGCCCCAGCATTTT.

The V and J genes are TRBV6-5 and TRBJ1-1; D gene ambiguous. There are 11 residues in the CDR3. Trimming stripped 4 bases from V and 6 bases from J, with 6 bases between. CDR1 is MNHEY and CDR2 is SVGAGI in the germline V gene. The CDR3 bases are TGTGCCAGCAGTTTCACACCTGAAGCTTTCTTT. It codes for CASSFTPEAFF.

This chain links TRBV7-8 with TRBJ2-2; maybe TRBD2 (5 bases). The V end lost 8 bases, the J end lost 5 bases, and 18 bases lay between the germline ends. CDR1 is SGHVS, CDR2 FQNEAQ, per germline. The CDR3 is 15 amino acids. CDR3 DNA: TGTGCCAGCCTCGTCCGGGAAAGGGTTACCGGGGAGCTGTTTTTT. It encodes CASLVRERVTGELFF.

The chain uses TRBV5-1 and TRBJ1-4, with D hard to call. The germline gives CDR1 SGHRS, CDR2 YFSETQ. Trimming removed 3 bases from V and 4 bases from J, with 13 bases in between. The CDR3 spans 15 residues. CDR3 residues: CASSSPGIFNEKLFF. Written as DNA, the CDR3 is TGCGCCAGCAGCTCCCCGGGAATATTTAATGAAAAACTGTTTTTT. The whole variable domain, filled in from reference TRBV5-1 and TRBJ1-4, reads KAGVTQTPRYLIKTRGQQVTLSCSPISGHRSVSWYQQTPGQGLQFLFEYFSETQRNKGNFPGRFSGRQFSNSRSEMNVSTLELGDSALYLCASSSPGIFNEKLFFGSGTQLSVL.

This CDR3 is CASSQVGGRARNEQFF. For the CDR3, the DNA is TGTGCCAGCAGCCAAGTCGGCGGGAGGGCCCGGAATGAGCAGTTCTTC. The gene calls are TRBV3-1 (or the pseudogene TRBV3-2) and TRBJ2-1, with TRBD2 matching over 9 bases. After removal of 1 base from V and 7 bases from J, the junction contained 8 bases not matched to a gene. The CDR3 spans 16 residues. Germline V gene data show CDR1 as LGHDT and CDR2 as YNNKEL (reference sequence).

V and J are TRBV19 and TRBJ2-1, with TRBD2 identical over 9 bases. The CDR3 is 16 amino acids. The junction had 5 bases not matched to a gene; V was cut back by 3 bases and J by 2 bases. Germline V CDR1 and CDR2: LNHDA, SQIVND (reference sequence). Here the CDR3 DNA reads TGTGCCAGTAGTATGTATGGGACTAGCCCCTACAATGAGCAGTTCTTC. This translates into CASSMYGTSPYNEQFF.

The chain uses TRBV3-1 (or the pseudogene TRBV3-2) and TRBJ2-4, with 14 bases identical to TRBD2. The V gene end was trimmed by 4 bases and the J gene end by 3 bases; junction bases not matched to a gene: 5. Germline V CDR1 and CDR2: LGHDT, YNNKEL (reference sequence). The CDR3 runs 17 residues. In DNA, the CDR3 is TGTGCCAGCAGCCTTGGGACTAGCGGGAGAGGCAAAAACATTCAGTACTTC. Translation gives CASSLGTSGRGKNIQYF.

V usage is TRBV6-4 and J usage is TRBJ2-1; D might be TRBD1 (6 bases). V lost 0 bases, J lost 4 bases, and 13 bases lay in between. The germline gives CDR1 MRHNA, CDR2 SNTAGT. The CDR3 is 16 amino acids. For the CDR3, the DNA is TGTGCCAGCAGTGACTCGTGGCAGGGGCATTACAATGAGCAGTTCTTC. Encoded protein: CASSDSWQGHYNEQFF.

The CDR3 reads CASSQGYGNEQFF. DNA of the CDR3: TGTGCCAGCAGCCAAGGGTACGGGAATGAGCAGTTCTTC. The rearrangement joins TRBV3-1 (or the pseudogene TRBV3-2) to TRBJ2-1; D gene unclear. The CDR3 covers 13 residues. V was cut by 1 base and J by 7 bases, with 8 bases left in between. Per the germline V gene, CDR1 is LGHDT and CDR2 is YNNKEL (reference sequence).

This rearrangement joins TRBV30 to TRBJ1-6, with D maybe TRBD1 (6 bases). Germline V CDR1 and CDR2: GTSNPN, SVGIG (reference sequence). The CDR3 consists of 13 residues. Trimming removed 4 bases at V and 10 bases at J, with 14 bases between. This chain's CDR3 is CAWMGAPGSPLHF. The CDR3 DNA sequence: TGTGCCTGGATGGGGGCCCCCGGATCACCCCTCCACTTT.

The J gene is TRBJ1-5, the V gene TRBV5-5, with D perhaps matching TRBD1 (6 bases). Germline V lookup: CDR1 SGHKS, CDR2 YYEKEE (reference sequence). The V end was cut by 1 base, the J end by 1 base, with 12 bases between. The CDR3 totals 16 residues. The CDR3 is CASSLNRVISNQPQHF. CDR3 coding DNA: TGTGCCAGCAGCTTGAACAGGGTAATAAGCAATCAGCCCCAGCATTTT. Full variable domain (outside the CDR3, taken from reference TRBV5-5 and TRBJ1-5): DAGVTQSPTHLIKTRGQQVTLRCSPISGHKSVSWYQQVLGQGPQFIFQYYEKEERGRGNFPDRFSARQFPNYSSELNVNALLLGDSALYLCASSLNRVISNQPQHFGDGTRLSIL.

CDR3 sequence (DNA): TGTGCCAGCTCACCAGGGGACAGCACTTCCTATGGCTACACCTTC. Amino acid sequence: CASSPGDSTSYGYTF. The genes are TRBV18 and TRBJ1-2; 7 nucleotides align to TRBD1. Germline V gene lookup returns CDR1 KGHSH and CDR2 LQKENI. CDR3 length: 15 amino acids. J gave up 4 bases and V 2 bases, and 7 bases lay outside the gene matches.

This chain links TRBV27 with TRBJ1-1, with D uncertain. Germline assignment: CDR1 MNHEY and CDR2 SMNVEV (reference sequence). V was cut by 2 bases and J by 2 bases, with 12 bases left in between. CDR3 length: 15 amino acids. CDR3 sequence: CASSLTAGGNTEAFF. The CDR3 nucleotides are TGTGCCAGCAGTTTAACGGCAGGAGGCAACACTGAAGCTTTCTTT.

This clone was seen once. The genes are TRBV9 and TRBJ2-7; TRBD2 might be the D (6 bases). The CDR3 extends over 13 amino acids. The germline CDR1 and CDR2 sequences are SGDLS and YYNGEE. Trimming took off 4 bases at V and 3 bases at J, with 11 bases between the two ends. The DNA for the CDR3 is TGTGCCAGCAGCCCAGGGACTTACTACGAGCAGTACTTC. The encoded protein is CASSPGTYYEQYF.

The rearrangement joins TRBV9 to TRBJ2-3, with D hard to call. This CDR3 contains 17 residues. V lost 0 bases, J lost 2 bases, and 16 bases lay in between. The germline V gene encodes CDR1 SGDLS and CDR2 YYNGEE. CDR3 in DNA: TGTGCCAGCAGCGTAGGGAGTAGAAGGTTACCCACAGATACGCAGTATTTT. Translation gives CASSVGSRRLPTDTQYF.

The chain uses TRBV5-1 and TRBJ1-1; no clear D. The CDR3 is 14 residues long. Trimming took 0 bases from V and 4 from J, leaving 10 bases between them. The germline V gene has CDR1 SGHRS and CDR2 YFSETQ. CDR3 loop: CASSLGQMLTEAFF. In DNA form, the CDR3 reads TGCGCCAGCAGCTTGGGGCAGATGCTCACTGAAGCTTTCTTT. The full variable domain, in which reference TRBV5-1 and TRBJ1-1 provide the parts outside the CDR3, is KAGVTQTPRYLIKTRGQQVTLSCSPISGHRSVSWYQQTPGQGLQFLFEYFSETQRNKGNFPGRFSGRQFSNSRSEMNVSTLELGDSALYLCASSLGQMLTEAFFGQGTRLTVV.

The V gene is TRBV19, the J gene TRBJ2-7, with 7 nucleotides matching TRBD1. Germline V gives CDR1 LNHDA, CDR2 SQIVND (reference sequence). The V and J ends lost 4 bases and 0 bases, in that order; junction bases with no gene match: 3. The CDR3 contains 14 residues. The CDR3 region has the DNA TGTGCCAGTAGTACACGGGACAGCTCCTACGAGCAGTACTTC. This translates into CASSTRDSSYEQYF.

The rearrangement uses TRBV5-5 and TRBJ2-1; 16 nucleotides agree with TRBD2. The CDR3 contains 16 residues. Germline CDR1 and CDR2: SGHKS and YYEKEE (reference sequence). V dropped 7 bases and J dropped 7; count of bases not matched to a gene: 8. CDR3 nucleotides: TGTGCCAGCGGGACTAGCGGGAGGGAGGGGGTAAATGAGCAGTTCTTC. It encodes CASGTSGREGVNEQFF.

The chain links TRBV6-5 to TRBJ2-3, with 9 bases aligning to TRBD2. V dropped 7 bases and J dropped 4; count of bases not matched to a gene: 9. The CDR3 has 15 residues. Germline CDR1 reads MNHEY; CDR2 reads SVGAGI. DNA of the CDR3: TGTGCCAGCAAACGAGGACTAGCGTCGGCAGATACGCAGTATTTT. Protein: CASKRGLASADTQYF.

The genes are TRBV6-5 and TRBJ1-1, with a weak D call TRBD1 (5 bases). CDR1 is MNHEY and CDR2 is SVGAGI in the germline V gene. The germline V and J ends were trimmed by 6 bases and 4 bases, with 12 bases remaining between them. The CDR3 contains 13 residues. The CDR3 sequence is CASRSSGGTEAFF. In DNA form, the CDR3 reads TGTGCCAGCAGAAGCAGCGGGGGCACTGAAGCTTTCTTT.

CDR3 nucleotide sequence: TGCAGCGCTACTAGCTCGAGGGACCCAACTAATGAAAAACTGTTTTTT. Its protein product is CSATSSRDPTNEKLFF. V usage is TRBV29-1 and J usage is TRBJ1-4; TRBD1 might be the D (5 bases). This CDR3 is built from 16 residues. CDR1 and CDR2 (germline): SQVTM, ANQGSEA. Trimming removed 7 bases at V and 0 bases at J, with 18 bases between.

The genes are TRBV5-1 and TRBJ1-3; the match to TRBD1 covers 7 bases. This CDR3 is built from 14 residues. The junction had 2 bases not matched to a gene; V was cut back by 2 bases and J by 3 bases. The germline V gene encodes CDR1 SGHRS and CDR2 YFSETQ. CDR3: CASSLGTDGNTIYF. In nucleotides, the CDR3 is TGCGCCAGCAGCTTAGGGACAGATGGAAACACCATATATTTT.

This clone was observed a single time. J is TRBJ2-3 and V is TRBV13; 7 bases fit TRBD1. V lost 4 bases to trimming and J lost 0 bases; unmatched junction nucleotides: 4. Germline V gene lookup returns CDR1 PRHDT and CDR2 FYEKMQ (reference sequence). There are 15 residues in the CDR3. CDR3 DNA: TGTGCCAGCAGCTCGGACAGGACAAGCACAGATACGCAGTATTTT. It translates to CASSSDRTSTDTQYF.

The rearrangement uses TRBV12-5 and TRBJ2-7; D perhaps matches TRBD2 (5 bases). Trimming cost V 3 bases and J 0 bases, with 18 bases left between them. This CDR3 contains 17 residues. Germline CDR1 is LGHNT and CDR2 is FRNRAP. For the CDR3, the DNA is TGTGCTAGTGGTTTTAGCCTAAGGAGGACTGACTCCTACGAGCAGTACTTC. Translating it yields CASGFSLRRTDSYEQYF.

The chain is built from TRBV7-9 and TRBJ2-1; 8 bases fit TRBD2. Per the germline V gene, CDR1 is SEHNR and CDR2 is FQNEAQ (reference sequence). The CDR3 is 16 amino acids. Unmatched junction bases numbered 11, after V lost 5 bases and J lost 5 bases. The CDR3 nucleotides read TGTGCCAGCAGCGAAGGAGCGGGAGTGAAGGACAATGAGCAGTTCTTC. Translated, it gives CASSEGAGVKDNEQFF.

The genes are TRBV5-1 and TRBJ2-7; weak D call: TRBD1 (6 bases). V shed 5 bases and J shed 6 bases, with 12 bases lying between them. CDR1 is SGHRS, CDR2 YFSETQ, per germline. The length of the CDR3 is 12 residues. The CDR3 loop is CASRTGSSEQYF. CDR3 nucleotide sequence: TGCGCCAGCAGGACAGGCAGTTCCGAGCAGTACTTC.